Below, one T cell receptor beta chain is given with its context. Germline V gene sequence: CDR1 ENHRY, CDR2 SYGVKD. The V and J ends lost 2 bases and 4 bases respectively, with 16 bases between them. The length of the CDR3 is 16 residues. The sample belongs to a study of shared clonotypes between healthy human individuals. Sequenced by immunoSEQ multiplex PCR; TCRdb stores in-frame clones only, minus some. Found here are 2 million to 3 million clones, over 85% of them singletons; the top ten hold 0.35% to 0.45%. The V call is TRBV10-3, the J call TRBJ2-3, with a weak D call TRBD2 (6 bases). This TCR derives from a man aged 18 to 30 in good health. Some clones in this sample may be carry-over from other donors' samples. The sample taken for sequencing was naive CD4+ T cells from PBMCs. Indicated subset: CD45RA+ positively selected. The CDR3 protein is CAISEAAAGLADTQYF. In nucleotides, the CDR3 is TGTGCCATCAGTGAGGCCGCCGCGGGACTTGCAGATACGCAGTATTTT.